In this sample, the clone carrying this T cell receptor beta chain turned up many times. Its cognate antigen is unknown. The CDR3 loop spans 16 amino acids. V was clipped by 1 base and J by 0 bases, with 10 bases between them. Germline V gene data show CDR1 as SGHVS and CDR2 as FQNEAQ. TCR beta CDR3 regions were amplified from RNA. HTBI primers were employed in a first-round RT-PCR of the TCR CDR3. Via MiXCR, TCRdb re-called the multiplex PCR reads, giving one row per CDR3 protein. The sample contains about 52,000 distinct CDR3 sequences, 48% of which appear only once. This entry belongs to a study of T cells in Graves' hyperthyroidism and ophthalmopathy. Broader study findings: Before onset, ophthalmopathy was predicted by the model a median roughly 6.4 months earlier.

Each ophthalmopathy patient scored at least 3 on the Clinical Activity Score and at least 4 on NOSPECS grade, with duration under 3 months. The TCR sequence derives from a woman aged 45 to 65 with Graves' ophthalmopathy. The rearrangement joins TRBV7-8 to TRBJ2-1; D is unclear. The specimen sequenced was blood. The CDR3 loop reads CASSLGTVSSYNEQFF. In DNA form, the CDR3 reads TGTGCCAGCAGCTTAGGGACCGTTAGCTCCTACAATGAGCAGTTCTTC.